Each of the 20 T cell receptor beta chains below was sequenced from the same sample in a study of cytomegalovirus exposure and HLA in healthy donors (TCRdb year 2017). Library construction relied on the immunoSEQ multiplex PCR assay. For the multiplex PCR, a mixture combining 60 forward primers for TCR Vbeta segments and 13 reverse primers for TCR Jbeta segments was used. This is the immuneACCESS table as TCRdb keeps it, with only in-frame sequences that have V and J called. A part of the clones is gone; compared with another copy, unresolved V genes explain less than half, and the rest is unexplained. The sample table lists 100,000 or so clones, 55% to 75% of them with a count of one. The ten largest clones capture 3.8% of the sample. The sequenced material came from PBMCs. Receptor source: a young man in good health and CMV-seropositive.

The sample holds one count of this clone. The rearrangement uses TRBV29-1 and TRBJ1-2; D is ambiguous. This CDR3 is 13 amino acids long. V was shortened by 4 bases and J by 0 bases, with 9 bases between the two germline ends. Germline V gene lookup returns CDR1 SQVTM and CDR2 ANQGSEA. The CDR3 reads CSVGGSANYGYTF. CDR3 in DNA: TGCAGCGTTGGAGGGTCGGCTAACTATGGCTACACCTTC.

This clone was seen a handful of times. V gene TRBV6-5 combines with J gene TRBJ2-3, with 10 positions matching TRBD1. This CDR3 region has 15 residues. V lost 6 bases to trimming and J lost 7 bases; unmatched junction nucleotides: 10. CDR1 is MNHEY and CDR2 is SVGAGI in the germline V gene. The CDR3 DNA reads TGTGCCAGCAGGGGGGGGGACAGGGGTTTAAATACGCAGTATTTT. This translates into CASRGGDRGLNTQYF.

This clone came up once. The CDR3 spells CASYSGSLGGYTF. In nucleotides, the CDR3 is TGTGCCAGCTACAGCGGGAGCCTAGGGGGCTACACCTTC. J is TRBJ1-2 and V is TRBV6-4; no definite D call. Trimming shortened V by 8 bases and J by 8 bases, and 18 bases separated the two germline ends. The CDR3 totals 13 residues. Germline lookup yields CDR1 MRHNA and CDR2 SNTAGT.

The chain carries TRBV27 and TRBJ1-5, with D possibly being TRBD1 (5 bases). The CDR3 consists of 14 residues. Germline V lookup: CDR1 MNHEY, CDR2 SMNVEV (reference sequence). The V and J ends lost 6 bases and 5 bases respectively, with 14 bases between them. The CDR3: CASSYQGNYQPQHF. The CDR3 DNA reads TGTGCCAGCAGCTACCAGGGTAATTATCAGCCCCAGCATTTT.

This clone was seen more than once but under ten times. This chain links TRBV5-4 with TRBJ2-5; TRBD2 aligns across 10 bases. CDR1 and CDR2 from the germline V gene are SGHNT and YYREEE (reference sequence). With 0 bases clipped from V and 4 bases from J, the junction kept 3 bases outside the gene matches. The length of the CDR3 is 15 residues. DNA for the CDR3: TGTGCCAGCAGCTTGGGAGCGGGGGGGCCAGAGACCCAGTACTTC. Amino acid sequence: CASSLGAGGPETQYF.

This clone was recorded a few times. J is TRBJ2-1 and V is TRBV9; 10 bases are a match to TRBD1. Germline V gene sequence: CDR1 SGDLS, CDR2 YYNGEE. V was pared by 0 bases and J by 5 bases, with 5 bases of the junction left unmatched. This CDR3 has 16 amino acids. CDR3 protein: CASSVDAGTGDNEQFF. CDR3 coding DNA: TGTGCCAGCAGCGTAGACGCCGGGACAGGGGACAATGAGCAGTTCTTC.

V gene TRBV7-9 combines with J gene TRBJ2-7, with D tentatively TRBD2 (6 bases). V was pared by 3 bases and J by 6 bases, with 6 bases between. Germline CDR1 reads SEHNR; CDR2 reads FQNEAQ (reference sequence). CDR3 length: 11 residues. CDR3 region: CASSFGGEQYF. CDR3 in DNA: TGTGCCAGCAGCTTCGGGGGCGAGCAGTACTTC.

This clone has a single count. This chain links TRBV4-1 with TRBJ1-2; 12 bases match TRBD1. After removal of 2 bases from V and 4 bases from J, the junction contained 5 bases not matched to a gene. The CDR3 is made up of 16 amino acids. Looked up from germline, CDR1 is MGHRA and CDR2 is YSYEKL. CDR3 in amino acids: CASSQPGQGASYGYTF. DNA of the CDR3: TGCGCCAGCAGCCAACCGGGACAGGGGGCGAGCTATGGCTACACCTTC.

The V gene is TRBV21-1, the J gene TRBJ1-1; the DNA was not used to check the table's D call, TRBD1. TRBV21-1 is a pseudogene. This CDR3 is built from 14 residues. The CDR3 loop reads CASSREGGKTEAFF. The CDR3 coding sequence is TGTGCCAGCAGCAGAGAAGGGGGCAAGACTGAAGCTTTCTTT.

The CDR3 sequence is CASSLGPLSYGYTF. Here the CDR3 DNA reads TGCGCCAGCAGCTTGGGCCCCCTGAGCTATGGCTACACCTTC. The V and J genes are TRBV5-1 and TRBJ1-2; D is unresolved. The germline V gene encodes CDR1 SGHRS and CDR2 YFSETQ. The CDR3 length is 14 residues. V lost 0 bases and J 4 bases, leaving 10 bases between the germline ends.

The chain uses TRBV7-9 and TRBJ2-5; D might be TRBD2 (6 bases). The CDR3 loop spans 15 amino acids. Deletions cut 2 bases from V and 2 bases from J, with 12 bases between. The germline CDR1 and CDR2 sequences are SEHNR and FQNEAQ (reference sequence). The CDR3 sequence is CASSLNLAGQETQYF. The CDR3 DNA is TGTGCCAGCAGCTTAAATTTGGCGGGGCAAGAGACCCAGTACTTC. The whole variable domain, remainder taken from reference TRBV7-9 and TRBJ2-5, is DTGVSQNPRHKITKRGQNVTFRCDPISEHNRLYWYRQTLGQGPEFLTYFQNEAQLEKSRLLSDRFSAERPKGSFSTLEIQRTEQGDSAMYLCASSLNLAGQETQYFGPGTRLLVL.

This clone was counted between two and nine times. The rearrangement uses TRBV11-2 and TRBJ1-2; D might be TRBD1 (5 bases). The CDR3 has 13 residues. Germline V gene lookup returns CDR1 SGHAT and CDR2 FQNNGV. Trimming stripped 6 bases from V and 4 bases from J, with 12 bases between. CDR3 coding DNA: TGTGCCAGCAGAGAGGACACCACCTATGGCTACACCTTC. Translated, it gives CASREDTTYGYTF.

A word on this clone: One end of the junction fails to match germline, which may point to a read error. V usage is TRBV5-1 and J usage is TRBJ1-2, with 8 bases identical to TRBD1. The CDR3 loop spans 14 amino acids. Germline CDR1 SGHRS, CDR2 YFSETQ. The CDR3 nucleotides read TGCGCCAGCAGCACCGACAGGGGCGGATATGTCTACACCTTC. This sequence encodes CASSTDRGGYVYTF.

This chain connects TRBV7-2 to TRBJ1-1; D might be TRBD1 (6 bases). The CDR3 consists of 15 residues. The V end lost 1 base, the J end lost 5 bases, and 14 bases lay between the germline ends. Germline V CDR1 and CDR2: SGHTA, FQGNSA. CDR3 in amino acids: CASSLVGQGLTEAFF. The CDR3 nucleotides are TGTGCCAGCAGCTTAGTAGGCCAGGGGTTGACTGAAGCTTTCTTT.

In its sample, this clone was seen a few times. V gene TRBV19 combines with J gene TRBJ1-1; D may be TRBD1 (6 bases). CDR1 is LNHDA and CDR2 is SQIVND in the germline V gene (reference sequence). The CDR3 is 16 residues long. V gave up 2 bases and J gave up 4 bases, with 17 bases separating them. The CDR3 reads CASSILWDKLRTEAFF. The CDR3 DNA sequence: TGTGCCAGTAGTATATTATGGGACAAACTCCGCACTGAAGCTTTCTTT. Looking up the rest from reference TRBV19 and TRBJ1-1 gives the full variable domain: DGGITQSPKYLFRKEGQNVTLSCEQNLNHDAMYWYRQDPGQGLRLIYYSQIVNDFQKGDIAEGYSVSREKKESFPLTVTSAQKNPTAFYLCASSILWDKLRTEAFFGQGTRLTVV.

V and J are TRBV19 and TRBJ1-2, with D unresolved. The germline V gene has CDR1 LNHDA and CDR2 SQIVND (reference sequence). The V end was cut by 6 bases, the J end by 3 bases, with 5 bases between. This CDR3 contains 11 residues. The CDR3: CASSLYYGYTF. DNA of the CDR3: TGTGCCAGTAGCCTCTACTATGGCTACACCTTC.

CDR3 nucleotide sequence: TGTGCCAGCAGGGACGCGGACGGACTCTCTGGAAACACCATATATTTT. Encoded protein: CASRDADGLSGNTIYF. The chain joins TRBV2 to TRBJ1-3; no definite D call. The germline V gene has CDR1 SNHLY and CDR2 FYNNEI. The CDR3 has 16 amino acids. Trimming removed 6 bases from V and 0 bases from J, with 15 bases in between.

The chain employs TRBV27 and TRBJ2-1; 7 bases align to TRBD1. J lost 4 bases, V lost 5 bases, and 2 bases had no gene match. The CDR3 has 13 amino acids. Per the germline V gene, CDR1 is MNHEY and CDR2 is SMNVEV (reference sequence). This CDR3 is CASSRDSYNEQFF. CDR3 DNA sequence: TGTGCCAGCAGTAGGGACAGTTACAATGAGCAGTTCTTC.

This clone came up a few times. This chain joins TRBV5-1 and TRBJ1-4; TRBD1 matches at 7 bases. Germline CDR1 and CDR2: SGHRS and YFSETQ. The CDR3 is made up of 14 amino acids. V was clipped by 4 bases and J by 5 bases; unmatched bases: 5. The CDR3 sequence: CASSRDRVNEKLFF. As DNA, the CDR3 is TGCGCCAGCAGCCGCGACAGGGTGAATGAAAAACTGTTTTTT.

This clone was observed once. The V and J genes are TRBV6-1 and TRBJ1-2; 7 bases align to TRBD1. The V gene end was trimmed by 3 bases and the J gene end by 3 bases; junction bases not matched to a gene: 1. Germline V gene lookup returns CDR1 MNHNS and CDR2 SASEGT. The CDR3 has 13 residues. The CDR3 sequence: CASSDQGDYGYTF. Written as DNA, the CDR3 is TGTGCCAGCAGTGACCAGGGGGACTATGGCTACACCTTC.